The TCR beta chain described here comes from a study of blood T cell repertoires in COVID-19. Study context: The cDNA or gDNA used as material had been derived from T cells, B-cell-depleted T cells, or PBMCs.

Per the study methods: Amplifying reference gene primers gave estimates of nucleated cell counts. Repertoires were generated with immunoSEQ multiplex PCR, while TCRdb's copy carries only in-frame clones and drops some. The V and J calls and clone size come from that table; D and trimming were worked out from the DNA. The repertoire has roughly 180,000 clones, around 88% of them found once; the top ten carry 4% to 5%. CDR3 length: 13 amino acids. The V end lost 3 bases, the J end lost 2 bases, and 8 bases lay between the germline ends. Looked up from germline, CDR1 is MNHEY and CDR2 is SMNVEV (reference sequence).

Sequencing used peripheral blood. This clonotype was obtained from a woman aged 30 to 39 with acute or convalescent COVID-19. The chain joins TRBV27 to TRBJ2-7, with D possibly matching TRBD1 (5 bases). CDR3: CASSLGQTYEQYF. In DNA form, the CDR3 reads TGTGCCAGCAGTTTGGGGCAGACCTACGAGCAGTACTTC.